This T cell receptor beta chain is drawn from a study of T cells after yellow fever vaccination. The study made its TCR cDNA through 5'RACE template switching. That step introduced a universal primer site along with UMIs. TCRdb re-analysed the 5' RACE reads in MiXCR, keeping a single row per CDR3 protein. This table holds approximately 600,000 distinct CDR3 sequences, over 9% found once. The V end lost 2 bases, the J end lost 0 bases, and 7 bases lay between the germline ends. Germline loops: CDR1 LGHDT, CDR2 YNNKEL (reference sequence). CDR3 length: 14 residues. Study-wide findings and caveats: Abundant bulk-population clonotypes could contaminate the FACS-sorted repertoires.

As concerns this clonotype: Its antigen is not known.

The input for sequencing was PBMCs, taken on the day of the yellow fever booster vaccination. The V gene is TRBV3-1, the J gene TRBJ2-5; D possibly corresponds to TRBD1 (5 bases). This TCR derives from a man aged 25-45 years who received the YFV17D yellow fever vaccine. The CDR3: CASSQTGHQETQYF. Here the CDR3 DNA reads TGTGCCAGCAGCCAAACAGGACACCAAGAGACCCAGTACTTC.